This TCR beta chain was retrieved from a study of cytomegalovirus exposure and HLA in healthy donors. Study details: A prior study identified approximately 110 million unique TCR beta sequences from 200 million or so T cells.

Study-level findings and limits: As confirmed in vitro, a few CMV-associated chains were specific for CMV antigens. Presence/absence comparisons presumed near-even sequencing depth among donors.

The CDR3 spans 15 residues. CDR1 is SQVTM, CDR2 ANQGSEA, per germline. 13 Jbeta primers and 60 Vbeta primers were used for the PCR. Sequencing used immunoSEQ multiplex PCR; TCRdb keeps in-frame clones, though not all of them. The sample shows fewer than 300,000 clones, 80% to 90% of them seen only once. With respect to this clone: The antigen remains undetermined.

Material for sequencing was PBMCs. V usage is TRBV29-1 and J usage is TRBJ2-5; 10 nucleotides align to TRBD1. The J call may be incorrect, as the DNA end agrees better with TRBJ2-7. The TCR originated in a middle-aged man in good health and CMV-seropositive. CDR3 in amino acids: CSVEGQGFAAGEQYF. CDR3 in DNA: TGCAGCGTTGAGGGACAGGGGTTTGCGGCGGGCGAGCAGTACTTC.